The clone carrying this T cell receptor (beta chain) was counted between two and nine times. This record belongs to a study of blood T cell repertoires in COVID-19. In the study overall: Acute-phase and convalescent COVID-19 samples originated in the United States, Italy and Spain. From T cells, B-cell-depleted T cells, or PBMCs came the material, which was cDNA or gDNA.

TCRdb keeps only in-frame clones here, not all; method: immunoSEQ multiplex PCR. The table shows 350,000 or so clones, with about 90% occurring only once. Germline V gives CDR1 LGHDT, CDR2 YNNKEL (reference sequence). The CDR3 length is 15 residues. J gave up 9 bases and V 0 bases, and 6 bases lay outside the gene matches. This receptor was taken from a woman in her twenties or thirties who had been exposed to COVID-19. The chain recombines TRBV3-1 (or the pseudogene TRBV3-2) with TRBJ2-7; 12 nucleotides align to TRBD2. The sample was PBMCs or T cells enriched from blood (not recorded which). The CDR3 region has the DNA TGTGCCAGCAGCCAAGAATCTAGCGGGAGGGCCGGGCAGTACTTC. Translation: CASSQESSGRAGQYF.